The clone carrying this TCR beta chain was recorded once. Sequencing used immunoSEQ multiplex PCR; TCRdb keeps in-frame clones, though not all of them. The sample carries 200,000 to 300,000 clones, roughly 86% recorded once. This specimen comes from a study of blood T cell repertoires in COVID-19. Study at large: COVID-19 samples collected from the United States, Italy and Spain covered acute and convalescent phases.

Recruitment covered 20 to 25 US areas and drew participants whose ages spanned 18 to 89 years. Two consecutive negative NP/OP PCR tests, clearance, or resolved symptoms defined Cohort 3 recovery. The sample taken for sequencing was PBMCs or T cells enriched from blood (not recorded which). The sequence was obtained from a woman aged 45-65 years who had recovered from COVID-19.

The CDR3 protein is CASSLGDILRGRDGYTF. DNA for the CDR3: TGTGCCAGCAGCTTAGGGGACATCCTCAGGGGTAGGGATGGCTACACCTTC. This rearrangement joins TRBV7-9 to TRBJ1-2; maybe TRBD1 (6 bases). V lost 1 base to trimming and J lost 6 bases, with 21 bases between them. The CDR3 is 17 amino acids. Germline assignment: CDR1 SEHNR and CDR2 FQNEAQ (reference sequence).